This TCR beta chain originates from a study of graft-versus-host responses after intestinal transplantation. Across the whole study: Those transplanted obtained multivisceral, liver-intestinal, or isolated intestinal grafts.

Remarks on this clone: The antigen remains unidentified.

The CDR3 has 11 residues. CDR1 and CDR2 (germline): GTSNPN, SVGIG (reference sequence). V shed 5 bases and J shed 1 base, with 6 bases lying between them. Sequencing was performed with immunoSEQ multiplex PCR; in TCRdb, only in-frame clones are kept and a portion is missing. The sample includes roughly 100,000 clones, 90% to 95% of them seen just once. The source of this sequence is a human donor who received an intestinal transplant. The chain uses TRBV30 and TRBJ2-7; D is uncertain. Sequencing was performed on unstimulated CD8+ T cells sorted from spleen or lymph node cells, taken before intestinal transplant. CDR3 region: CAWGPSYEQYF. CDR3 nucleotide sequence: TGTGCCTGGGGACCTTCCTACGAGCAGTACTTC. Using reference TRBV30 and TRBJ2-7 for the parts outside the CDR3, the full variable domain is SQTIHQWPATLVQPVGSPLSLECTVEGTSNPNLYWYRQAAGRGLQLLFYSVGIGQISSEVPQNLSASRPQDRQFILSSKKLLLSDSGFYLCAWGPSYEQYFGPGTRLTVT.